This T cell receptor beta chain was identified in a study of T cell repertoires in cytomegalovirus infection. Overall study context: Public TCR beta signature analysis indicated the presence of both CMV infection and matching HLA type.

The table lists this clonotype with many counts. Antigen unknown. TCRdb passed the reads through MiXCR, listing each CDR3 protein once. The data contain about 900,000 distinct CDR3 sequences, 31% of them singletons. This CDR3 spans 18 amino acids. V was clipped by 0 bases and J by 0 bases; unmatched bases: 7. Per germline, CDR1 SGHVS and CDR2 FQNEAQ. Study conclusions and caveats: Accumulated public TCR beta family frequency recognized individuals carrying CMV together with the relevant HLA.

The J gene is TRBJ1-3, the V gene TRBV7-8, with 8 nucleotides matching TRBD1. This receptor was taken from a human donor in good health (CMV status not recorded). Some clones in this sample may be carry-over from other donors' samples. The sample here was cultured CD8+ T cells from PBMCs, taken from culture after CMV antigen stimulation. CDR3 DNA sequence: TGTGCCAGCAGCTTAGCGAGGGCTGGACAGGGCTCTGGAAACACCATATATTTT. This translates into CASSLARAGQGSGNTIYF.